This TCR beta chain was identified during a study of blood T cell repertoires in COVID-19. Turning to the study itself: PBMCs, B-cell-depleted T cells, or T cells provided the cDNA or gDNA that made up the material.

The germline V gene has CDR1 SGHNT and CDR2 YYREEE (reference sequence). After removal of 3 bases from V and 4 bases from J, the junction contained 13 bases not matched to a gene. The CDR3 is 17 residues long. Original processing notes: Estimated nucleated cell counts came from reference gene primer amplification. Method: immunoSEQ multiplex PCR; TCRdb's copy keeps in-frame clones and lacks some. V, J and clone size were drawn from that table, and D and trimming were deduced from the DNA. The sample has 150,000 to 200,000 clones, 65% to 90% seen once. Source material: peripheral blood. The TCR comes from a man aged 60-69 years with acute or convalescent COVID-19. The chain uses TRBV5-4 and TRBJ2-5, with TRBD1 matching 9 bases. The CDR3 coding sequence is TGTGCCAGCAGCTCACCGACAGGGGGGGCAAGGGTAGAGACCCAGTACTTC. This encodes CASSSPTGGARVETQYF. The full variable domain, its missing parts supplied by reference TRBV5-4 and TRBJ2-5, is ETGVTQSPTHLIKTRGQQVTLRCSSQSGHNTVSWYQQALGQGPQFIFQYYREEENGRGNFPPRFSGLQFPNYSSELNVNALELDDSALYLCASSSPTGGARVETQYFGPGTRLLVL.